The rows below give T cell receptor beta chains drawn from one sample of a study of blood T cells in healthy people across ages. From the 5' RACE reads, TCRdb called clonotypes with MiXCR, one entry per CDR3 protein. The sample yields hundreds of thousands of distinct CDR3 sequences, around 42% seen once. Input material: blood. The receptors stem from a man in his sixties in good health. Both conserved end residues are part of each CDR3. The D gene is left open where the match is weak. The size of a clone is reported for some rows only, either as once, few or many, or as a class for expanded clones.

>few|TRBV6-5|.|TRBJ2-5
CATKRTDKRTQYF
TGTGCCACCAAACGGACAGACAAGAGGACCCAGTACTTC
>.|TRBV24-1|TRBD2|TRBJ2-1
CATGSGVNEQFF
TGTGCCACCGGGAGCGGGGTTAATGAGCAGTTCTTC
>.|TRBV7-9|.|TRBJ2-5
CASSLPFEVDETQYF
TGTGCCAGCAGCCTGCCGTTTGAGGTGGATGAGACCCAGTACTTC
>once|TRBV4-3|.|TRBJ2-2
CASSQGWVDGELFF
TGCGCCAGCAGCCAGGGTTGGGTGGACGGGGAGCTGTTTTTT
>.|TRBV6-6|.|TRBJ1-6
CASSHPTLSNSPLHF
TGTGCCAGCAGCCACCCCACCCTATCGAATTCACCCCTCCACTTT
>.|TRBV11-2|.|TRBJ2-7
CASSPPPTGAYEQYF
TGTGCCAGCAGCCCCCCTCCCACCGGCGCCTACGAGCAGTACTTC
>.|TRBV18|.|TRBJ1-2
CASSPGGGFGYGYTF
TGTGCCAGCTCACCAGGAGGGGGTTTCGGGTATGGCTACACCTTC
>many|TRBV9|.|TRBJ2-5
CASSVGVRFEETQYF
TGTGCCAGCAGCGTAGGGGTGAGGTTTGAGGAGACCCAGTACTTC
>once|TRBV6-2/TRBV6-3|TRBD1|TRBJ2-7
CASGRTGWDEQYF
TGTGCCAGCGGCCGGACAGGGTGGGATGAGCAGTACTTC
>few|TRBV6-1|.|TRBJ2-3
CASTAGPPSEYF
TGTGCCAGCACTGCCGGCCCCCCAAGCGAGTATTTT
>.|TRBV11-1|TRBD2|TRBJ2-3
CASSLVPSGATDTQYF
TGTGCCAGCAGCTTAGTACCTAGCGGGGCCACAGATACGCAGTATTTT